The 3 T cell receptor beta chains below were found in one sample sequenced in a study of blood T cell repertoires in COVID-19. TCRdb's table, derived via immunoSEQ multiplex PCR, lists solely in-frame clones and lacks some. The sample lists 130,000 to 150,000 clones; just under 80% were seen once. The sample taken for sequencing was peripheral blood. The receptors derive from an older woman with acute or convalescent COVID-19.

The V and J genes are TRBV2 and TRBJ2-4; 8 bases fit TRBD2. The length of the CDR3 is 16 residues. Germline V CDR1 and CDR2: SNHLY, FYNNEI. After removal of 4 bases from V and 2 bases from J, the junction contained 7 bases not matched to a gene. The CDR3 reads CASSVIAGITKNIQYF. CDR3 coding DNA: TGTGCCAGCAGTGTAATAGCGGGGATCACCAAAAACATTCAGTACTTC.

The rearrangement uses TRBV10-3 and TRBJ2-4; tentatively, D is TRBD1 (6 bases). Germline V gene lookup returns CDR1 ENHRY and CDR2 SYGVKD. The V end lost 8 bases, the J end lost 8 bases, and 16 bases lay between the germline ends. The CDR3 extends over 13 amino acids. The CDR3 DNA is TGTGCCATCGGGACGGGACCAGGGGACATTCAGTACTTC. Translating gives CAIGTGPGDIQYF.

The chain joins TRBV5-4 to TRBJ1-2; D call uncertain. Germline V gene sequence: CDR1 SGHNT, CDR2 YYREEE (reference sequence). This CDR3 has 13 amino acids. Between the trimmed V and J ends, which lost 0 bases and 4 bases, there was a span of 7 bases. CDR3 residues: CASSLERFYGYTF. Written as DNA, the CDR3 is TGTGCCAGCAGCTTGGAGCGGTTCTATGGCTACACCTTC. The full variable domain, its missing parts supplied by reference TRBV5-4 and TRBJ1-2, is ETGVTQSPTHLIKTRGQQVTLRCSSQSGHNTVSWYQQALGQGPQFIFQYYREEENGRGNFPPRFSGLQFPNYSSELNVNALELDDSALYLCASSLERFYGYTFGSGTRLTVV.